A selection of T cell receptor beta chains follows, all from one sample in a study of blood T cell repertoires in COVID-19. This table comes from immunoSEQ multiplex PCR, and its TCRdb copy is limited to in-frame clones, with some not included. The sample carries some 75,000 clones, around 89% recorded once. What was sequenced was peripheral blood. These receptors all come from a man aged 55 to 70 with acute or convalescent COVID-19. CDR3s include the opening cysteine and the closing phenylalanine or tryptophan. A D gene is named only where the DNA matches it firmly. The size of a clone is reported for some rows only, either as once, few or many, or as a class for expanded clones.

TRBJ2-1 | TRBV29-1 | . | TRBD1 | CSVSGTGRFNEQFF | TGCAGCGTTTCCGGGACAGGGCGGTTCAATGAGCAGTTCTTC
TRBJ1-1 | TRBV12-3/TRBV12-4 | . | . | CASSLPGTEAFF | TGTGCCAGCAGTTTACCGGGGACTGAAGCTTTCTTT
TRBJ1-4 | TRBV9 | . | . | CASSVGQGGGLEKLFF | TGTGCCAGCAGCGTAGGGCAGGGTGGGGGACTCGAAAAACTGTTTTTT
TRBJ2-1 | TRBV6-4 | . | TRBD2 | CASSDSLAGRMNEQFF | TGTGCCAGCAGTGACTCCCTAGCGGGGCGGATGAATGAGCAGTTCTTC
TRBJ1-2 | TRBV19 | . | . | CASSMDTRFYGYTF | TGTGCCAGTAGCATGGACACCCGATTCTATGGCTACACCTTC
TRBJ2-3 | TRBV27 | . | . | CASSPRGVSTDTQYF | TGTGCCAGCAGTCCGCGAGGAGTTAGCACAGATACGCAGTATTTT
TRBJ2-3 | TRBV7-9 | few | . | CASSLDSNTQYF | TGTGCCAGCAGCTTAGATTCAAATACGCAGTATTTT
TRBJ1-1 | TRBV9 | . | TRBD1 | CASSVAGTGLMGAEAFF | TGTGCCAGCAGCGTGGCCGGGACAGGCCTGATGGGCGCTGAAGCTTTCTTT
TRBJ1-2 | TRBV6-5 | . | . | CASTMTGYGYTF | TGTGCCAGCACCATGACGGGCTATGGCTACACCTTC
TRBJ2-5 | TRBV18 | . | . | CASSPEGETQYF | TGTGCCAGCTCACCGGAGGGGGAGACCCAGTACTTC
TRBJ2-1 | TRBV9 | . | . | CASSTQEGPYNEQFF | TGTGCCAGCAGCACCCAGGAAGGCCCCTACAATGAGCAGTTCTTC
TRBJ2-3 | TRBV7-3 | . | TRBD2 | CASSFGTSGTDTQYF | TGTGCCAGCAGCTTCGGGACTAGCGGCACAGATACGCAGTATTTT
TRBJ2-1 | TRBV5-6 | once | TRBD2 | CASSRTSGSNEQFF | TGTGCCAGCAGCAGGACTAGCGGGAGTAATGAGCAGTTCTTC
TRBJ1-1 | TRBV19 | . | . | CASSRHKNTEAFF | TGTGCCAGTAGTAGGCACAAAAACACTGAAGCTTTCTTT
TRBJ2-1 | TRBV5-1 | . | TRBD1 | CASRTGTGVYNEQFF | TGCGCCAGCAGGACCGGGACAGGGGTCTACAATGAGCAGTTCTTC
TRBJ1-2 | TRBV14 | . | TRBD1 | CASSRDREGYTF | TGTGCCAGCAGCAGAGACAGGGAAGGCTACACCTTC